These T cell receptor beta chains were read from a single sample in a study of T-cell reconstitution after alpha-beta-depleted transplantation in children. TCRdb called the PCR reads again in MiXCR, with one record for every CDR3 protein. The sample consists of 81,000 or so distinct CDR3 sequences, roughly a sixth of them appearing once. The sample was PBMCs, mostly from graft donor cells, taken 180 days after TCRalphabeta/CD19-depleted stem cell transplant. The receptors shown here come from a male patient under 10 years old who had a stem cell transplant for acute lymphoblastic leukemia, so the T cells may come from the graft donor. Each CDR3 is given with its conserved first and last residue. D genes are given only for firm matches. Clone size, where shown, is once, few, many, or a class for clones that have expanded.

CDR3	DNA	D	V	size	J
CASSPGRGGNQPQHF	TGTGCCAGCAGTCCCGGTCGTGGGGGCAATCAGCCCCAGCATTTT	NA	TRBV12-3/TRBV12-4	few	TRBJ1-5
CASSLASIRYTDTQYF	TGCGCCAGCAGCTTGGCTAGCATAAGATACACAGATACGCAGTATTTT	NA	TRBV5-1	few	TRBJ2-3
CASSGTAGEQFF	TGTGCCAGCAGTGGGACGGCTGGTGAGCAGTTCTTC	NA	TRBV9	NA	TRBJ2-1
CASRDPRDSNGYTF	TGCGCCAGCAGAGACCCCAGGGATTCTAATGGCTACACCTTC	NA	TRBV5-1	NA	TRBJ1-2
CSASAGPRDKNIQYF	TGCAGTGCTAGCGCCGGCCCCAGGGACAAAAACATTCAGTACTTC	NA	TRBV20-1	many	TRBJ2-4
CAWRQVSYEQYF	TGTGCCTGGAGGCAGGTCTCCTACGAGCAGTACTTC	NA	TRBV30	NA	TRBJ2-7
CSARDDRGRTRGYQETQYF	TGCAGTGCTAGAGATGACCGGGGACGAACGCGGGGGTACCAAGAGACCCAGTACTTC	TRBD2	TRBV20-1	many	TRBJ2-5
CASSLDLSGANVLTF	TGTGCCAGCAGCTTGGACCTCTCTGGGGCCAACGTCCTGACTTTC	NA	TRBV5-5	few	TRBJ2-6
CSVGNTEAFF	TGCAGCGTTGGAAACACTGAAGCTTTCTTT	NA	TRBV29-1	many	TRBJ1-1
CASRGQPEAPDGYTF	TGTGCCAGCAGGGGACAACCCGAGGCCCCCGATGGCTACACCTTC	NA	TRBV6-1	NA	TRBJ1-2
CASSATAGNTIYF	TGTGCCAGCTCAGCGACAGCGGGAAACACCATATATTTT	NA	TRBV18	many	TRBJ1-3
CASSWTSRYEQYF	TGTGCCAGCAGCTGGACTAGTCGGTACGAGCAGTACTTC	TRBD2	TRBV7-6	few	TRBJ2-7
CASSLAPGYNYGYTF	TGTGCCAGCAGCTTGGCCCCAGGGTACAACTATGGCTACACCTTC	NA	TRBV5-6	NA	TRBJ1-2
CASSQGHENTGELFF	TGTGCCAGCAGCCAGGGACACGAGAACACCGGGGAGCTGTTTTTT	NA	TRBV3-1	NA	TRBJ2-2
CASSLGPQLSQDQPQHF	TGCGCCAGCAGCCTGGGGCCTCAACTGTCCCAGGATCAGCCCCAGCATTTT	NA	TRBV4-1	NA	TRBJ1-5
CASSPLTGGRMNTEAFF	TGTGCCAGTAGTCCTTTGACAGGGGGACGTATGAACACTGAAGCTTTCTTT	TRBD1	TRBV19	NA	TRBJ1-1
CASSVGDRVTYEQYF	TGTGCCAGCAGCGTTGGGGACAGGGTAACCTACGAGCAGTACTTC	TRBD1	TRBV9	NA	TRBJ2-7
CASSLLVGLAGVNEQFF	TGCGCCAGCAGCTTGCTGGTTGGGCTAGCGGGAGTCAATGAGCAGTTCTTC	TRBD2	TRBV5-1	medium-sized	TRBJ2-1
CASSLVGGGNYGYTF	TGCGCCAGCAGCCTGGTGGGTGGAGGGAACTATGGCTACACCTTC	NA	TRBV4-3	few	TRBJ1-2
CAISESVGFGADEQFF	TGTGCCATCAGTGAGTCCGTGGGGTTCGGGGCGGATGAGCAGTTCTTC	NA	TRBV10-3	NA	TRBJ2-1
CSARDQGEGAHTEAFF	TGCAGTGCTAGAGATCAGGGGGAGGGAGCGCACACTGAAGCTTTCTTT	TRBD1	TRBV20-1	few	TRBJ1-1
CASRDRGSNQPQHF	TGTGCCAGCCGGGACAGGGGGAGCAATCAGCCCCAGCATTTT	TRBD1	TRBV3-1	few	TRBJ1-5
CSARPGSRDTEAFF	TGCAGTGCTAGACCAGGGTCAAGGGACACTGAAGCTTTCTTT	NA	TRBV20-1	many	TRBJ1-1
CASSLVGEGYEQYF	TGTGCCAGCAGCTTAGTGGGAGAGGGCTACGAGCAGTACTTC	NA	TRBV7-9	few	TRBJ2-7
CASLPGLLHTGELFF	TGTGCCAGCTTACCTGGACTACTCCACACCGGGGAGCTGTTTTTT	NA	TRBV27	few	TRBJ2-2
CASSLDSRETDTQYF	TGCGCCAGCAGCTTGGACAGCAGGGAGACAGATACGCAGTATTTT	NA	TRBV5-1	NA	TRBJ2-3
CSAKPGLPTGELFF	TGCAGTGCGAAACCGGGACTTCCTACCGGGGAGCTGTTTTTT	NA	TRBV20-1	NA	TRBJ2-2
CSVERNRASTDTQYF	TGCAGCGTCGAGAGGAACAGGGCTAGCACAGATACGCAGTATTTT	NA	TRBV29-1	NA	TRBJ2-3
CASSSYREGTEAFF	TGTGCCAGCAGCTCATACAGGGAGGGCACTGAAGCTTTCTTT	NA	TRBV7-9	few	TRBJ1-1
CASSLDLGDTQYF	TGTGCCAGCAGCTTAGATCTGGGGGATACGCAGTATTTT	NA	TRBV11-2	few	TRBJ2-3
CATSRGAGTSKETQYF	TGTGCCACCAGCAGAGGAGCAGGGACTAGTAAGGAGACCCAGTACTTC	TRBD2	TRBV15	once	TRBJ2-5
CAISDGQIMNTEAFF	TGTGCCATCAGTGACGGGCAGATCATGAACACTGAAGCTTTCTTT	NA	TRBV10-3	NA	TRBJ1-1
CASSLEVGGKLFF	TGTGCCAGCAGCTTAGAAGTTGGGGGAAAACTGTTTTTT	NA	TRBV11-2	few	TRBJ1-4
CASSPRDRAHEQYF	TGTGCCAGCAGTCCCCGGGACAGGGCGCACGAGCAGTACTTC	TRBD1	TRBV12-3/TRBV12-4	NA	TRBJ2-7
CASKPRRAGSPQETQYF	TGTGCCAGCAAGCCAAGAAGGGCGGGGAGCCCCCAAGAGACCCAGTACTTC	NA	TRBV7-8	NA	TRBJ2-5
CASRLGSYGYTF	TGTGCCAGTCGTTTGGGGAGTTATGGCTACACCTTC	NA	TRBV6-5	NA	TRBJ1-2
CASSFLDRANEQYF	TGTGCCAGCAGTTTTCTGGACAGGGCAAACGAGCAGTACTTC	TRBD1	TRBV27	few	TRBJ2-7
CASSYRVNPYEQYF	TGTGCCAGCAGCTACAGGGTAAATCCCTACGAGCAGTACTTC	NA	TRBV14	NA	TRBJ2-7
CASSFTQGNTEAFF	TGTGCCAGCAGCTTTACCCAGGGTAACACTGAAGCTTTCTTT	NA	TRBV7-2	few	TRBJ1-1
CASSLVGRSWAQHF	TGTGCCAGCAGTTTAGTCGGGAGGTCGTGGGCCCAGCATTTT	NA	TRBV12-3/TRBV12-4	NA	TRBJ1-5
CASSDFRTDTQYF	TGTGCCAGCAGCGACTTTCGAACAGATACGCAGTATTTT	NA	TRBV9	NA	TRBJ2-3
CASSPQELAGGPGEQFF	TGTGCCAGCTCACCACAGGAATTAGCGGGGGGGCCAGGAGAGCAGTTCTTC	TRBD2	TRBV18	few	TRBJ2-1
CASSFQGNNYGYTF	TGTGCCAGCAGTTTTCAGGGGAATAACTATGGCTACACCTTC	NA	TRBV12-3/TRBV12-4	few	TRBJ1-2
CASSLEGWDEKLFF	TGTGCCAGCAGTTTGGAGGGTTGGGATGAAAAACTGTTTTTT	NA	TRBV12-3/TRBV12-4	NA	TRBJ1-4
CSASLTPTQYF	TGCAGTGCTAGCCTCACTCCGACCCAGTACTTC	NA	TRBV20-1	few	TRBJ2-5
CASSLAPSGGAVQETQYF	TGTGCCAGCAGCTTAGCACCTAGCGGGGGGGCCGTTCAAGAGACCCAGTACTTC	TRBD2	TRBV7-2	few	TRBJ2-5
CATSISRASYNEQFF	TGTGCCACCAGCATTTCCAGGGCCTCCTACAATGAGCAGTTCTTC	NA	TRBV15	NA	TRBJ2-1
CSARAGTSYYEQYF	TGCAGTGCTAGAGCAGGGACATCCTACTACGAGCAGTACTTC	NA	TRBV20-1	NA	TRBJ2-7
CASSVGGVYEQYF	TGTGCCAGCAGTGTCGGGGGGGTCTACGAGCAGTACTTC	TRBD2	TRBV2	few	TRBJ2-7
CSVDKPQRPYGYTF	TGCAGCGTTGATAAGCCACAGCGCCCCTATGGCTACACCTTC	NA	TRBV29-1	NA	TRBJ1-2
CASSLRGWSTDTQYF	TGTGCCAGCAGTTTAAGGGGGTGGAGCACAGATACGCAGTATTTT	NA	TRBV12-3/TRBV12-4	few	TRBJ2-3
CASSLFGQNTEAFF	TGCGCCAGCAGCTTGTTTGGGCAGAACACTGAAGCTTTCTTT	NA	TRBV5-1	NA	TRBJ1-1
CASSTRQRTDTQYF	TGTGCCAGCAGCACCCGACAGAGAACAGATACGCAGTATTTT	NA	TRBV7-8	NA	TRBJ2-3
CATSRGSAVEQFF	TGTGCCACCAGCAGAGGGTCGGCTGTCGAGCAGTTCTTC	NA	TRBV15	few	TRBJ2-1
CASSYFTGGGNTEAFF	TGTGCCAGCAGTTACTTCACGGGCGGGGGGAACACTGAAGCTTTCTTT	NA	TRBV6-5	once	TRBJ1-1
CASSLRPGLLNDEQYF	TGTGCCAGCAGCTTACGCCCGGGACTCCTAAACGACGAGCAGTACTTC	NA	TRBV7-2	few	TRBJ2-7
CASSSNGYEQYF	TGCGCCAGCAGCTCGAACGGGTACGAGCAGTACTTC	NA	TRBV5-1	NA	TRBJ2-7
CASSRGGYQPQHF	TGTGCCAGCAGCCGGGGGGGTTATCAGCCCCAGCATTTT	NA	TRBV28	few	TRBJ1-5